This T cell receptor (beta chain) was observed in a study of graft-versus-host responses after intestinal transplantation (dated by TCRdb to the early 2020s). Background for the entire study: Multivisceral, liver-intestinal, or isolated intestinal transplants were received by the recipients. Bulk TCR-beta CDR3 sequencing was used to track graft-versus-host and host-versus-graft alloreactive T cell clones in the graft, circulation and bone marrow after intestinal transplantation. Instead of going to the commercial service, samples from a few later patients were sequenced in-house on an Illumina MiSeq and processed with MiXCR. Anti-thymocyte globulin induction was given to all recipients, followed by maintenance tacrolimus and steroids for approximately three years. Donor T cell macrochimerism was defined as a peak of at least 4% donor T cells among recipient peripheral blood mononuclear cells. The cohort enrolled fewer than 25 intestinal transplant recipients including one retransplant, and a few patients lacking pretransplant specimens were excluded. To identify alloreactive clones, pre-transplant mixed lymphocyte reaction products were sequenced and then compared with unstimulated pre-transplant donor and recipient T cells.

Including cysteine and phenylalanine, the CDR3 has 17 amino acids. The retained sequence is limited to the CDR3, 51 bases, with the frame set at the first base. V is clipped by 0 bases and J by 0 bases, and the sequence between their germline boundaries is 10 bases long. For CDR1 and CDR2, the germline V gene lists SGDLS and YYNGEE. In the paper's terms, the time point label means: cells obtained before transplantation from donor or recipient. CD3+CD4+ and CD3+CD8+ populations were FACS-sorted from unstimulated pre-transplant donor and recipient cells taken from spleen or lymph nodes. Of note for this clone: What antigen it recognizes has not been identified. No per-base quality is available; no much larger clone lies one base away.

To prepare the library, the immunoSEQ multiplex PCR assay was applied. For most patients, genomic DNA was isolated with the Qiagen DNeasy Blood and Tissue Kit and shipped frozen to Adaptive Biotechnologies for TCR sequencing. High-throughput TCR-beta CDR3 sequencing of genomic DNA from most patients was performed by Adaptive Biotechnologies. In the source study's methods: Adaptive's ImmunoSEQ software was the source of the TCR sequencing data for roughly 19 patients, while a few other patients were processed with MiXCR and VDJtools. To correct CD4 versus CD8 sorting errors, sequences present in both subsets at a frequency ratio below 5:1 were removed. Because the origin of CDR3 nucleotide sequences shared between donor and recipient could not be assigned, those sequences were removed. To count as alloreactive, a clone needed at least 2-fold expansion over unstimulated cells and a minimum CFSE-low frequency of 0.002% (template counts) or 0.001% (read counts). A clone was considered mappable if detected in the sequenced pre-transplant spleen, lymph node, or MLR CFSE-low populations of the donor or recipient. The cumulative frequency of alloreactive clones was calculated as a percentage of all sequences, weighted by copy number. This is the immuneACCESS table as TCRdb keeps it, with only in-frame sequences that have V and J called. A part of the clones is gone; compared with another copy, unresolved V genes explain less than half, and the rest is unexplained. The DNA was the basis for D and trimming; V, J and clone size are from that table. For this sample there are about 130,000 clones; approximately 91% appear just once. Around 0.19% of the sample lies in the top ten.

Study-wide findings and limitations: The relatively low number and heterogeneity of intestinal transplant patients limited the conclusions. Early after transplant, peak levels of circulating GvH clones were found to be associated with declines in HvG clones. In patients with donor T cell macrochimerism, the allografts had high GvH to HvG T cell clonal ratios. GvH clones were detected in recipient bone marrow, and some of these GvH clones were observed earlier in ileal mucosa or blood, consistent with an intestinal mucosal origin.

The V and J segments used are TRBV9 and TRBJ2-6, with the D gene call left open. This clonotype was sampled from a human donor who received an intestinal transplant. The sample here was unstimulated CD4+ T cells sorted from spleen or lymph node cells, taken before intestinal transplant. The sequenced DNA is TGTGCCAGCAGCGTAGCCCCTGGTGTCTCTGGGGCCAACGTCCTGACTTTC. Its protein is CASSVAPGVSGANVLTF.